This entry features one TCR beta chain sequence. Its specificity is not known. The sample comes from a study of PD-1 blockade in classical Hodgkin lymphoma. Study-wide points: Complete responders possessed baseline diversity comparable to newly diagnosed patients. Undefined causes, possibly disease activity or prior therapy, underlie the repertoire differences.

The CDR3 has 12 residues. The V end was cut by 7 bases, the J end by 4 bases, with 10 bases between. Germline V lookup: CDR1 WSHSY, CDR2 SAAADI. Patients all relapsed after autologous stem cell transplantation, and there was variation in brentuximab vedotin exposure. Patients showed best responses of complete response, partial response or progressive disease. The assay was immunoSEQ multiplex PCR, and TCRdb's table has in-frame clones only and misses some. The sample includes about 58,000 clones, approximately 89% of them seen just once. The TCR comes from a human donor with classical Hodgkin lymphoma. The V gene is TRBV10-2, the J gene TRBJ1-1; unclear D gene. The sample consisted of peripheral blood mononuclear cells (PBMCs), taken before the second cycle of nivolumab. The CDR3 DNA reads as TGCGCCAGCATAGGATCGGGCACTGAAGCTTTCTTT. It codes for CASIGSGTEAFF.